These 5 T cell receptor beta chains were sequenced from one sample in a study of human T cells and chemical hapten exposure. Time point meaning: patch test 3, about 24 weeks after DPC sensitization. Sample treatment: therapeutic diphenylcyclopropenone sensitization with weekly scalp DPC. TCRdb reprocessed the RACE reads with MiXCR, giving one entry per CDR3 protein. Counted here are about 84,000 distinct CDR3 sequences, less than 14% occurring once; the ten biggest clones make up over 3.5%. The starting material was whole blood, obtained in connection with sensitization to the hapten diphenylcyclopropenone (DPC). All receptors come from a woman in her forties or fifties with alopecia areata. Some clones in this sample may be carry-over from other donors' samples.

In DNA, the CDR3 is TGTGCCAGTAGTATATCCCCGGGACCCTACGAGCAGTACTTC. Residues: CASSISPGPYEQYF. The gene calls are TRBV19 and TRBJ2-7; D might be TRBD1 or TRBD2, each matching 5 bases. Trimming took off 2 bases at V and 2 bases at J, with 10 bases between the two ends. The CDR3 totals 14 residues. Germline lookup yields CDR1 LNHDA and CDR2 SQIVND (reference sequence).

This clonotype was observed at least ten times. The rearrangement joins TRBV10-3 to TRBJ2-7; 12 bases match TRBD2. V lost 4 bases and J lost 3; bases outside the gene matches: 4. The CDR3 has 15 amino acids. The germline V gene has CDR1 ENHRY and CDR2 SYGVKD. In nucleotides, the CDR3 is TGTGCCATCAGTGGTCTAGCGGGAGGGGTCTACGAGCAGTACTTC. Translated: CAISGLAGGVYEQYF.

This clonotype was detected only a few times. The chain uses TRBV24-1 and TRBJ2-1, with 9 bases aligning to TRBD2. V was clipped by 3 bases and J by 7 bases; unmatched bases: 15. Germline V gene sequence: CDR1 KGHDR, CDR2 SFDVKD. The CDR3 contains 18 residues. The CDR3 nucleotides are TGTGCCACCAGTGATGTCAACCCGGGACTAGCAGCCAAGAATGAGCAGTTCTTC. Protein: CATSDVNPGLAAKNEQFF.

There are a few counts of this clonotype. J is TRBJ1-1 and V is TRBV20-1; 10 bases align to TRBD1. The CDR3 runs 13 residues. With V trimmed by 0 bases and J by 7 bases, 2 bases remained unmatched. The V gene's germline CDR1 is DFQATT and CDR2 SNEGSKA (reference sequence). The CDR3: CSAREGTGVEAFF. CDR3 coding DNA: TGCAGTGCTAGAGAGGGGACAGGGGTTGAAGCTTTCTTT.

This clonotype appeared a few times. CDR3 loop: CSKPGPETQYF. In nucleotides, the CDR3 is TGCAGCAAGCCGGGGCCGGAGACCCAGTACTTC. The V gene is TRBV29-1, the J gene TRBJ2-5; tentatively, D is TRBD1 or TRBD2 (5 bases each). Germline-derived CDR1 and CDR2 are SQVTM and ANQGSEA. The CDR3 is made up of 11 amino acids. The V end was cut by 8 bases, the J end by 5 bases, with 12 bases between.